The 17 T cell receptor beta chains reported below all come from one sample, sequenced in a study of identical twins. TCRdb processed the 5' RACE reads anew with MiXCR; each CDR3 protein has one entry. This sample yields roughly 720,000 distinct CDR3 sequences, of which approximately 18% are seen a single time; over 10% belongs to the top ten. These sequences were also reported in another study, on T cells expressing NK-cell markers.

What was sequenced was PBMCs. These receptors were taken from a woman in her late teens or twenties in good health.

This clonotype occurred a few times. The chain carries TRBV12-3 or TRBV12-4 and TRBJ2-7, with unresolved D. V lost 6 bases and J lost 4, with 13 bases in between. There are 13 residues in the CDR3. The CDR3 here is CASRRRGRYEQYF. CDR3 in DNA: TGTGCCAGCAGACGGCGTGGAAGATACGAGCAGTACTTC.

This clonotype was counted a few times. The rearrangement joins TRBV5-1 to TRBJ1-2; 9 bases map to TRBD1. The CDR3 spans 13 residues. Germline CDR1 is SGHRS and CDR2 is YFSETQ. After removal of 4 bases from V and 6 bases from J, the junction contained 4 bases not matched to a gene. DNA for the CDR3: TGCGCCAGCAGCGGACAGGGGAAGGATGGCTACACCTTC. Translated, it gives CASSGQGKDGYTF. Drawing the rest from reference TRBV5-1 and TRBJ1-2, the complete variable domain is KAGVTQTPRYLIKTRGQQVTLSCSPISGHRSVSWYQQTPGQGLQFLFEYFSETQRNKGNFPGRFSGRQFSNSRSEMNVSTLELGDSALYLCASSGQGKDGYTFGSGTRLTVV.

This clonotype turned up a few times. The V call is TRBV7-6, the J call TRBJ1-3, with unresolved D. Germline CDR1 is SGHVS and CDR2 is FNYEAQ. V shed 5 bases and J shed 3 bases, with 11 bases lying between them. The CDR3 runs 14 residues. CDR3 DNA: TGTGCCAGCAGCCCCGGGTCTAATGGAAACACCATATATTTT. Its translation: CASSPGSNGNTIYF.

This clonotype has more than one count but fewer than ten. The rearrangement joins TRBV12-3 or TRBV12-4 to TRBJ2-2, with 9 bases aligning to TRBD1. Trimming cost V 6 bases and J 8 bases; bases outside gene matches: 7. This CDR3 has 14 residues. In DNA, the CDR3 is TGTGCCAGCAGATTACAGGGGGCGTCGGGGGAGCTGTTTTTT. As protein: CASRLQGASGELFF.

This chain joins TRBV12-3 or TRBV12-4 and TRBJ2-3; no definite D call. The CDR3 is 15 residues long. Trimming pared 3 bases from V and 2 bases from J, leaving 12 bases between. The CDR3 reads CASSFFRSSTDTQYF. CDR3 DNA: TGTGCCAGCAGTTTCTTCCGGAGCTCCACAGATACGCAGTATTTT.

This clonotype has a handful of counts. V gene TRBV4-3 combines with J gene TRBJ2-3; unclear D gene. CDR1 and CDR2 from the germline V gene are LGHNA and YSLEER. V dropped 2 bases and J dropped 6 bases, with 9 bases sitting between them. The length of the CDR3 is 13 residues. In DNA, the CDR3 is TGCGCCAGCAGCCAACCTGACCAGGATACGCAGTATTTT. It specifies CASSQPDQDTQYF.

This clonotype showed up just a few times. This chain joins TRBV9 and TRBJ2-1, with D possibly being TRBD2 (5 bases). CDR1 and CDR2 from the germline V gene are SGDLS and YYNGEE. V was cut by 3 bases and J by 14 bases, with 18 bases left in between. This CDR3 comprises 13 residues. The CDR3 bases are TGTGCCAGCAGCGAGACCTCTACCGGGGTAGAGTTCTTC. Amino acid sequence: CASSETSTGVEFF.

This clonotype was counted once. V gene TRBV30 combines with J gene TRBJ2-7, with D perhaps matching TRBD1 or TRBD2 (5 bases each). This CDR3 spans 14 amino acids. The germline V gene has CDR1 GTSNPN and CDR2 SVGIG (reference sequence). Deletions cut 6 bases from V and 5 bases from J, with 20 bases between. The CDR3 DNA is TGTGCCTGCCTACGGGCCTACGAGGGACACGAGCAGTACTTC. It translates to CACLRAYEGHEQYF.

In this sample, this clonotype turned up a few times. This chain uses TRBV12-3 or TRBV12-4 with TRBJ2-1; tentatively, D is TRBD2 (5 bases). The CDR3 is 15 amino acids. With 7 bases removed from V and 6 bases from J, the gap between germline ends came to 19 bases. CDR3 in DNA: TGTGCCAGCACCCCCACTTTCCACAGCGGCAATGAGCAGTTCTTC. This sequence encodes CASTPTFHSGNEQFF.

This clonotype has just a few counts. This chain links TRBV5-6 with TRBJ2-4; no clear D gene. The germline V gene has CDR1 SGHDT and CDR2 YYEEEE. This CDR3 is built from 13 residues. V was clipped by 2 bases and J by 3 bases, with 6 bases between them. Here the CDR3 DNA reads TGTGCCAGCAGCTTCATTGTCAAAAACATTCAGTACTTC. It yields the protein CASSFIVKNIQYF.

The gene calls are TRBV20-1 and TRBJ1-5; D ambiguous. Germline V gene data show CDR1 as DFQATT and CDR2 as SNEGSKA (reference sequence). CDR3 length equals 14 residues. V lost 1 base, J lost 5 bases, and 12 bases lay in between. CDR3 DNA: TGCAGTGCTAGAGTCGGGGATGGGGATCAGCCCCAGCATTTT. This codes for CSARVGDGDQPQHF.

This clonotype was seen a few times. The chain uses TRBV20-1 and TRBJ1-1; tentatively, D is TRBD1 (6 bases). Per the germline V gene, CDR1 is DFQATT and CDR2 is SNEGSKA (reference sequence). The ends were cut back, 6 bases at V and 5 bases at J, with 16 bases in the middle. This CDR3 has 13 residues. The CDR3 coding sequence is TGCAGTGCGCCCACGGGGGGCGGAACTGAAGCTTTCTTT. This encodes CSAPTGGGTEAFF.

The genes are TRBV12-3 or TRBV12-4 and TRBJ1-6; no reliable D call. CDR3 size: 11 residues. V was clipped by 4 bases and J by 9 bases, with 4 bases between them. CDR3 nucleotides: TGTGCCAGCAGTTCCCCTTCACCCCTCCACTTT. Amino acids: CASSSPSPLHF.

V and J are TRBV5-1 and TRBJ2-5; D is tentatively TRBD1 or TRBD2 (6 bases each). Per the germline V gene, CDR1 is SGHRS and CDR2 is YFSETQ. This CDR3 is built from 15 residues. Trimming cost V 0 bases and J 0 bases, with 9 bases left between them. The CDR3 protein is CASSLEGGNQETQYF. DNA for the CDR3: TGCGCCAGCAGCTTGGAGGGGGGCAACCAAGAGACCCAGTACTTC.

This clonotype was seen a few times. The chain has TRBV12-3 or TRBV12-4 and TRBJ1-2; the match to TRBD1 covers 7 bases. The CDR3 contains 14 residues. Unmatched junction bases numbered 5, after V lost 3 bases and J lost 4 bases. In DNA, the CDR3 is TGTGCCAGCAGTTTCTACAGGGGCGGCTATGGCTACACCTTC. It yields the protein CASSFYRGGYGYTF.

This clonotype was seen many times. The gene calls are TRBV7-2 and TRBJ2-7, with 12 bases identical to TRBD2. Looked up from germline, CDR1 is SGHTA and CDR2 is FQGNSA. V shed 6 bases, J shed 8 bases, and the junction held 5 bases outside the gene matches. CDR3 length: 13 residues. The CDR3 DNA reads as TGTGCCAGCAGTCGGACTAGCGGGGAGAAGCAGTACTTC. Protein: CASSRTSGEKQYF.

The CDR3 nucleotides read TGTGCCAGCACCCACACCGGGGAGCTGTTTTTT. It specifies CASTHTGELFF. The rearrangement uses TRBV7-2 and TRBJ2-2; no definite D call. V was pared by 7 bases and J by 3 bases, with 3 bases between. The CDR3 contains 11 residues. Germline CDR1 is SGHTA and CDR2 is FQGNSA. The full variable domain, in which reference TRBV7-2 and TRBJ2-2 provide the parts outside the CDR3, is GAGVSQSPSNKVTEKGKDVELRCDPISGHTALYWYRQSLGQGLEFLIYFQGNSAPDKSGLPSDRFSAERTGGSVSTLTIQRTQQEDSAVYLCASTHTGELFFGEGSRLTVL.